The clone carrying this T cell receptor (beta chain) appeared a few times. Its target is not known. The sample belongs to a study of post-analysis software for immune sequencing data. Broader study findings: TRBV5-6, TRBV5-1 and TRBV20-1 belonged to a set of about 5 TRBV segments that were more frequent in patients than controls. A significant reduction in normalized Chao1 diversity was observed in multiple sclerosis patients versus controls. The F measure placed samples prepared in the same batch into strongly shared clusters.

Trimming removed 2 bases from V and 4 bases from J, with 11 bases in between. There are 13 residues in the CDR3. Looked up from germline, CDR1 is SQVTM and CDR2 is ANQGSEA. Included in the TCR beta cDNA libraries were unique molecular identifiers. TCRdb called the PCR reads again in MiXCR, with one record for every CDR3 protein. This sample has hundreds of thousands of distinct CDR3 sequences, with approximately 50% found just once. Sequencing used blood. The clonotype originates from a girl aged 5-17 years with multiple sclerosis. V gene TRBV29-1 combines with J gene TRBJ1-2, with a tentative D call TRBD1 (6 bases). CDR3 nucleotide sequence: TGCAGCGTTGAAACCGGACAGATCTATGGCTACACCTTC. This sequence encodes CSVETGQIYGYTF. Full variable domain (missing parts from reference TRBV29-1 and TRBJ1-2): SAVISQKPSRDICQRGTSLTIQCQVDSQVTMMFWYRQQPGQSLTLIATANQGSEATYESGFVIDKFPISRPNLTFSTLTVSNMSPEDSSIYLCSVETGQIYGYTFGSGTRLTVV.